The following is a T cell receptor (beta chain) sequence with its context. Its antigen is currently not known. One base away there is no much larger clone; base qualities are not given. The immunoSEQ Assay, a bias-controlled multiplex PCR, was used to amplify TCRbeta CDR3 regions from genomic DNA. The authors' pipeline ran thus. Within the assay, amplification of reference gene primers was used to estimate how many nucleated cells each sample contained. To quantify the absolute abundance of each unique TCRbeta CDR3 rearrangement, sequence reads were collapsed and filtered. For each sample, productive Simpson clonality was calculated as the square root of Simpson's diversity index over productive rearrangements. Entries here come from immuneACCESS through TCRdb and include only in-frame sequences with V and J called. Some clones fail to appear in such tables; in the studies checked, an unresolved V gene covers under half of the shortfall, and the cause of the remainder is unknown. The V and J calls and clone size come from that table; D and trimming were worked out from the DNA. The sample table records around 160,000 clones; 84% of these occur just once. The biggest ten clones account for around 5.4% of the sample.

In the prospective study, participants were about 18 to 90 years old, resided in under 30 geographic areas of the United States, and were enrolled through a virtual design. In the prospective study, cohorts were assigned on the basis of participant-reported clinical history obtained from a screening survey and a study questionnaire. Exposed participants had been in contact, within 2 weeks of entering the study, with a person who had a PCR-confirmed or clinician-diagnosed case of COVID-19. In the prospective study, mobile phlebotomists collected whole blood, serum and a nasopharyngeal or oropharyngeal swab from each participant. Over a roughly 2-month period, participants in the prospective study had the option of providing additional blood draws and questionnaires. Before DNA extraction, prospective study blood samples were shipped either frozen or at room temperature. This sample was taken from a study of blood T cell repertoires in COVID-19 (dated by TCRdb to 2020 to 2021). Looking at the study overall: The collaborator samples originated in the United States, Italy and Spain and spanned the acute and convalescent phases of COVID-19. The prospective study material was composed of cDNA or gDNA derived from T cells, B-cell-depleted T cells, or PBMCs. HLA class I and class II types, where available, came from metadata supplied by the sample provider rather than from assay-based typing. A freely available public database, intended as a resource for researchers studying the immune response to SARS-CoV-2, is where the repertoires were released. The samples were drawn from two sources: the first 160 participants of the ongoing ImmuneRACE study, and 1,000 to 1,500 subjects contributed by 6 global collaborators. Nearly every sample came with metadata listing a de-identified subject ID, COVID-19 status, age in years and sex. Deeply sampled blood TCRbeta repertoires from subjects exposed to, actively infected with, or recovered from COVID-19 were included in the dataset. What the work shows at the level of the full study, not this receptor alone: How much clinical and demographic metadata was included differed by source and by participant, and the metadata was provided uncurated.

Sequences MRHNA (CDR1) and SNTAGT (CDR2) are obtained from the germline V gene. V and J are truncated by 2 bases and 0 bases respectively, leaving an intervening sequence of 3 bases. From its cysteine to its phenylalanine, the CDR3 spans 13 amino acids. Of all the DNA, just the CDR3 is kept, 39 bases in frame from base 1. This chain joins TRBV6-4 to TRBJ2-3, with the D gene uncertain. This receptor was identified in a woman between 50 and 59 years old who had been exposed to COVID-19. The sequenced material came from PBMCs or T cells enriched from blood (not recorded which). The DNA is as follows: TGTGCCAGCAGTGACGCGAGCACAGATACGCAGTATTTT. Translation gives CASSDASTDTQYF.